The 18 T cell receptor beta chains given below trace back to one sample, sequenced in a study of blood T cells in healthy people across ages. Primed by a sample-barcoded 5' primer and a J-beta primer mix, a second PCR proceeded for 7 to 11 cycles. A single record per CDR3 protein comes from TCRdb applying MiXCR to the 5' RACE reads. Among hundreds of thousands of distinct CDR3 sequences, roughly 35% were seen once, and the ten largest hold 13%. Sequenced: blood. The receptor set was obtained from a man between 18 and 35 years old in good health.

This clonotype was picked up a small number of times. V gene TRBV4-1 combines with J gene TRBJ1-5; 11 nucleotides agree with TRBD1. Germline assignment: CDR1 MGHRA and CDR2 YSYEKL. The trim removed 3 bases at V and 6 bases at J, leaving 7 bases unmatched. The CDR3 sequence is 16 residues long. The CDR3 protein is CASSHREGQGGQPQHF. DNA for the CDR3: TGCGCCAGCAGCCATCGGGAGGGACAGGGGGGTCAGCCCCAGCATTTT.

The rearrangement uses TRBV7-9 and TRBJ2-1; D unclear. CDR1 and CDR2 from the germline V gene are SEHNR and FQNEAQ (reference sequence). This CDR3 region has 16 residues. The V end lost 6 bases, the J end lost 0 bases, and 15 bases lay between the germline ends. CDR3 residues: CASRPPGESSYNEQFF. CDR3 coding DNA: TGTGCCAGCAGACCTCCTGGCGAGAGCTCCTACAATGAGCAGTTCTTC.

This clonotype was observed a single time. V gene TRBV19 combines with J gene TRBJ1-1; the D gene is possibly TRBD1 (6 bases). The length of the CDR3 is 16 residues. V lost 1 base, J lost 0 bases, and 12 bases lay in between. Germline CDR1 LNHDA, CDR2 SQIVND (reference sequence). Here the CDR3 DNA reads TGTGCCAGTAGTATAGGCCAGGGGAGGATGAACACTGAAGCTTTCTTT. Amino acids: CASSIGQGRMNTEAFF.

This clonotype showed up just a few times. The chain recombines TRBV20-1 with TRBJ2-3, with a possible D match to TRBD1 (6 bases). Germline CDR1 is DFQATT and CDR2 is SNEGSKA (reference sequence). The V end lost 5 bases, the J end lost 3 bases, and 18 bases lay between the germline ends. This CDR3 contains 15 residues. For the CDR3, the DNA is TGCAGTGCTGCTCTAGGGGGAGACAGAACAGATACGCAGTATTTT. It codes for CSAALGGDRTDTQYF.

Details on this clonotype: A single base separates this from a much larger clone, so it may be a read error. The V and J genes are TRBV29-1 and TRBJ2-1, with TRBD1 matching over 11 bases. The germline CDR1 and CDR2 sequences are SQVTM and ANQGSEA. The CDR3 length is 14 residues. V gave up 6 bases and J gave up 6 bases; unmatched junction bases: 7. The CDR3 protein is CSVRDRGVRNEQFF. Here the CDR3 DNA reads TGCAGCGTACGGGACAGGGGGGTACGCAATGAGCAGTTCTTC.

This clonotype showed up many times. The chain combines TRBV10-2 with TRBJ2-3; D unresolved. In germline, CDR1 is WSHSY, CDR2 SAAADI. The V gene lost 3 bases and the J gene lost 0 bases, with 7 bases spanning the gap. The length of the CDR3 is 14 residues. The CDR3 here is CASSDRDSTDTQYF. The CDR3, as DNA: TGCGCCAGCAGTGACAGAGACAGCACAGATACGCAGTATTTT.

This clonotype was detected ten times or more. This sequence joins TRBV4-2 and TRBJ2-3, with D hard to call. This CDR3 comprises 14 residues. V was pared by 0 bases and J by 4 bases, with 8 bases between. Germline V gene sequence: CDR1 LGHNA, CDR2 YNFKEQ. The CDR3 nucleotides read TGTGCCAGCAGCCAAGATGTTGTCGCAGATACGCAGTATTTT. Translation: CASSQDVVADTQYF.

Concerning this clonotype: A much larger clonotype is one base distant, so this may be a read error. The conserved phenylalanine or tryptophan normally closing the CDR3 is absent here, so this likely arose from a read error. The chain joins TRBV20-1 to TRBJ2-3; no reliable D call. The CDR3 has 11 amino acids. V lost 3 bases and J lost 2, with 3 bases in between. Germline CDR1 reads DFQATT; CDR2 reads SNEGSKA (reference sequence). The CDR3 region is CSARFTDTQYL. CDR3 DNA: TGCAGTGCTAGGTTCACAGATACGCAGTATCTT.

This rearrangement joins TRBV21-1 to TRBJ1-2; no DNA check was done on the table's D call, TRBD1. TRBV21-1 is a documented pseudogene. There are 14 residues in the CDR3. CDR3 DNA sequence: TGTGCCAGCAGCCCGCGGACAGGGTGTCATGGCTACACCTTC. The encoded protein is CASSPRTGCHGYTF.

This clonotype was counted ten times or more. The V and J genes are TRBV20-1 and TRBJ1-3; TRBD1 agrees at 8 bases. This CDR3 has 18 amino acids. Losses at the gene ends were 3 bases for V and 0 bases for J; bases not matched to a gene: 13. Germline CDR1 reads DFQATT; CDR2 reads SNEGSKA (reference sequence). The DNA for the CDR3 is TGCAGTGCTAGCGGTCTAACAGGGGGGGCGATCTCTGGAAACACCATATATTTT. It yields the protein CSASGLTGGAISGNTIYF.

This clonotype was seen many times. The chain has TRBV9 and TRBJ2-3; 7 bases line up with TRBD2. The CDR3 runs 15 residues. Germline trimming cut 1 base from V and 3 bases from J; bases unmatched to any gene: 5. From germline, CDR1 is SGDLS and CDR2 YYNGEE. CDR3 bases: TGTGCCAGCAGCGTATTGTGGGGAGGGACAGATACGCAGTATTTT. Protein sequence: CASSVLWGGTDTQYF.

V gene TRBV4-2 combines with J gene TRBJ1-2; 7 nucleotides agree with TRBD1. With 7 bases clipped from V and 6 bases from J, the junction kept 8 bases outside the gene matches. Germline V gives CDR1 LGHNA, CDR2 YNFKEQ. This CDR3 comprises 13 residues. In nucleotides, the CDR3 is TGTGCCAGCAACCCGACAGGGCTGGATGGCTACACCTTC. It translates to CASNPTGLDGYTF.

The chain employs TRBV20-1 and TRBJ1-2; D remains unclear. Trimming removed 4 bases from V and 0 bases from J, with 9 bases in between. This CDR3 has 13 amino acids. Germline V gene lookup returns CDR1 DFQATT and CDR2 SNEGSKA (reference sequence). The CDR3 region has the DNA TGCAGTGCTATGGACGTCACTAACTATGGCTACACCTTC. This translates into CSAMDVTNYGYTF.

The DNA of the CDR3 is TGCGCCAGCAGCCATGGTAGGGATGAAGCTTTCTTT. Amino acid sequence: CASSHGRDEAFF. This rearrangement joins TRBV5-1 to TRBJ1-1; D is unclear. Germline V gene data show CDR1 as SGHRS and CDR2 as YFSETQ. V lost 4 bases, J lost 7 bases, and 11 bases lay in between. This CDR3 contains 12 residues.

The J gene is TRBJ2-5, the V gene TRBV27; D may be TRBD2 (5 bases). In germline, CDR1 is MNHEY, CDR2 SMNVEV (reference sequence). This CDR3 has 12 amino acids. Trimming removed 4 bases from V and 12 bases from J, with 15 bases in between. CDR3 coding DNA: TGTGCCAGCAGTTCGTCCGGGAAGAGGGAGTACTTC. Its protein is CASSSSGKREYF.

This clonotype has a count of ten or more. V usage is TRBV20-1 and J usage is TRBJ2-5, with D hard to call. This CDR3 spans 11 amino acids. Germline V gene lookup returns CDR1 DFQATT and CDR2 SNEGSKA (reference sequence). The V gene lost 6 bases and the J gene lost 9 bases, with 14 bases spanning the gap. The CDR3 spells CSAEAVFAQYF. The CDR3 DNA follows: TGCAGTGCCGAAGCCGTATTTGCCCAGTACTTC.

This rearrangement joins TRBV5-1 to TRBJ1-6; 7 positions match TRBD1. The CDR3 extends over 17 amino acids. The ends lost 4 bases at V and 5 bases at J; junction bases unmatched: 12. Germline CDR1 SGHRS, CDR2 YFSETQ. The CDR3 here is CASSQTLRDSDNSPLHF. The CDR3 DNA reads TGCGCCAGCAGCCAAACTCTCCGGGACAGCGATAATTCACCCCTCCACTTT.

The V and J genes are TRBV20-1 and TRBJ2-7; possibly TRBD2 for D (7 bases). V lost 6 bases, J lost 4 bases, and 19 bases lay in between. CDR3 length equals 14 residues. Per germline, CDR1 DFQATT and CDR2 SNEGSKA (reference sequence). CDR3 sequence (DNA): TGCAGTGCAATCAAGTCGGGGGGCGCGTACGAGCAGTACTTC. Translating gives CSAIKSGGAYEQYF.